This TCR beta chain was observed in a study of beta chain features in type 1 diabetes. For the study at large: Across the samples, over 85 million sorted cells were examined in total. Findings and caveats of the study: TCRB CDR3 length was moderately but significantly reduced in all four CD4+ subsets of Type 1 diabetes patients. It was among patients, rather than healthy donors, that naive, central memory and Treg TCRB repertoires appeared more similar.

The study reverse transcribed the entire isolated RNA, so it sequenced expressed TCRB transcripts. TCRdb's copy holds only in-frame clones and misses some; the assay was immunoSEQ multiplex PCR. The sample has approximately 330,000 clones; 9.5% to 11% are singletons. Germline CDR1 is SGHKS and CDR2 is YYEKEE (reference sequence). The CDR3 extends over 12 amino acids. The V end lost 2 bases, the J end lost 5 bases, and 5 bases lay between the germline ends. As to this clone: Antigen unknown.

The sample taken for sequencing was naive CD4+ T cells from blood. This sequence joins TRBV5-5 and TRBJ2-1; no definite D call. The sequence came from a woman aged 25 to 39 in good health. The CDR3 coding sequence is TGTGCCAGCAGCTTTGCGGACAATGAGCAGTTCTTC. Amino acids: CASSFADNEQFF.